These T cell receptor beta chains were read from a single sample in a study of OX40 agonist ivuxolimab in advanced cancers. The table came from immunoSEQ multiplex PCR; TCRdb's copy has only in-frame clones and leaves some out. The sample lists roughly 57,000 clones, 70% to 85% seen once, with roughly an eighth in the top ten. The sequencing here drew on CD4+ or CD8+ T cells sorted from blood, taken in a trial of the OX40 agonist ivuxolimab. These receptors were collected from an adult with an advanced solid tumor such as melanoma, head and neck, liver or kidney cancer. CDR3s include the opening cysteine and the closing phenylalanine or tryptophan. The D gene is left open where the match is weak. Clone size is not always given. Where it is, it says once, few, many or a class for expanded clones.

d_gene	j_gene	abundance	v_gene	len	CDR3nt	CDR3aa
-	TRBJ2-1	-	TRBV7-2	17	TGTGCCAGCAGCTTAGGACGACTCCCGGCAGTATGGAATGAGCAGTTCTTC	CASSLGRLPAVWNEQFF
TRBD1	TRBJ2-5	-	TRBV30	14	TGTGCCTGGAGTGTCGGGACAGTTCCGGAGACCCAGTACTTC	CAWSVGTVPETQYF
-	TRBJ1-2	once	TRBV5-4	11	TGTGCCAGCAGCAGTCCCTATGGCTACACCTTC	CASSSPYGYTF
-	TRBJ2-6	-	TRBV4-1	16	TGCGCCAGCAGCCAAGATATTAGCTCTGGGGCCAACGTCCTGACTTTC	CASSQDISSGANVLTF
TRBD1	TRBJ2-3	-	TRBV14	14	TGTGCCAGCAGTCGCGACAGGGCGACAGATACGCAGTATTTT	CASSRDRATDTQYF
TRBD1	TRBJ2-7	-	TRBV5-1	15	TGCGCCAGCAGCTTGGTTGGGACAGGGGAGAGAGAGCAGTACTTC	CASSLVGTGEREQYF
TRBD1	TRBJ2-5	-	TRBV5-4	14	TGTGCCAGCAGCTTGAGGACAGGGGAGGAGACCCAGTACTTC	CASSLRTGEETQYF
-	TRBJ2-2	-	TRBV5-4	14	TGTGCCAGCAGCGCCCGCGGAGGTGAGGGGGAGCTGTTTTTT	CASSARGGEGELFF
TRBD2	TRBJ2-1	-	TRBV4-1	17	TGCGCCAGCAGCCAAGAGTGGCTAGCGGGAGCCTACAATGAGCAGTTCTTC	CASSQEWLAGAYNEQFF
-	TRBJ1-5	-	TRBV6-1	15	TGTGCCAGCAGATGGGACCTGGAGGGCAATCAGCCCCAGCATTTT	CASRWDLEGNQPQHF
-	TRBJ1-3	-	TRBV7-9	14	TGTGCCAGCAGCTTAGTAGATCGCGGAAACACCATATATTTT	CASSLVDRGNTIYF
TRBD1	TRBJ2-1	once	TRBV19	17	TGTGCCAGTAGCCGGGGACAGGGGGCTTCGAAATACAATGAGCAGTTCTTC	CASSRGQGASKYNEQFF
-	TRBJ2-6	-	TRBV5-1	17	TGCGCCAGCAGCTTGGGGGGGTCCCTGACTGGGGCCAACGTCCTGACTTTC	CASSLGGSLTGANVLTF
-	TRBJ2-7	once	TRBV4-1	16	TGCGCCAGCAGCCAAGAGGGGGGGCGAGGCCGGGGCGAGCAGTACTTC	CASSQEGGRGRGEQYF
TRBD2	TRBJ2-1	-	TRBV28	15	TGTGCCAGCAAAGGCTCCGGGACTAGCGCCAGTGAGCAGTTCTTC	CASKGSGTSASEQFF
-	TRBJ2-2	-	TRBV5-1	16	TGCGCCAGCAGTCAGGCTCCAGGGAGGAACACCGGGGAGCTGTTTTTT	CASSQAPGRNTGELFF
TRBD1	TRBJ1-6	few	TRBV30	14	TGTGCCTGGAGTGCGGGACAGGATAATTCACCCCTCCACTTT	CAWSAGQDNSPLHF
-	TRBJ2-2	-	TRBV6-1	18	TGTGCCAGCAGTGAACCGGGTCGGGCGGAGCGGAACACCGGGGAGCTGTTTTTT	CASSEPGRAERNTGELFF
-	TRBJ2-1	-	TRBV27	17	TGTGCCAGCGTATCTCTGGGAAACCCGACACTGTGGAATGAGCAGTTCTTC	CASVSLGNPTLWNEQFF
-	TRBJ2-1	-	TRBV5-1	15	TGCGCCAGCAGCTTGGGTGGGGCCCGGTACAATGAGCAGTTCTTC	CASSLGGARYNEQFF
-	TRBJ2-6	-	TRBV11-2	18	TGTGCCAGCAGCTTAGTGGGGCGGGTCCCTTCTGGGGCCAACGTCCTGACTTTC	CASSLVGRVPSGANVLTF
-	TRBJ1-3	-	TRBV2	13	TGTGCCAGCAGTGGAGGGTATGGAAACACCATATATTTT	CASSGGYGNTIYF
-	TRBJ2-7	-	TRBV30	13	TGTGCCTGGAGTGTTAACCACGGCTACGAGCAGTACTTC	CAWSVNHGYEQYF
-	TRBJ2-5	-	TRBV27	11	TGTGCCAGCAGTTTAATGGGGACCCAGTACTTC	CASSLMGTQYF
-	TRBJ2-3	-	TRBV5-4	16	TGTGCCAGCAGCTTGGATTTTGGGACTGACACAGATACGCAGTATTTT	CASSLDFGTDTDTQYF
-	TRBJ2-7	-	TRBV9	15	TGTGCCAGCAGCGTAGGGGACGCGTTTGATTACGAGCAGTACTTC	CASSVGDAFDYEQYF
-	TRBJ1-3	-	TRBV18	17	TGTGCCAGCTCAGGGGTCCGACAGCCGTCCTCTGGAAACACCATATATTTT	CASSGVRQPSSGNTIYF
TRBD2	TRBJ2-7	-	TRBV5-1	15	TGCGCCAGCAGCTCGGGCGGGGGTTCCGTCTACGAGCAGTACTTC	CASSSGGGSVYEQYF
-	TRBJ2-7	-	TRBV7-2	16	TGTGCCAGCAGCTTAGGAGGCGGGCCGAGCTCCTACGAGCAGTACTTC	CASSLGGGPSSYEQYF
-	TRBJ2-1	-	TRBV27	16	TGTGCCAGCAGTAAAAGACTCAGGGGCGCCTACAATGAGCAGTTCTTC	CASSKRLRGAYNEQFF
-	TRBJ1-1	-	TRBV2	15	TGTGCCAGCAGTGAAGCGGTATATGTGAACACTGAAGCTTTCTTT	CASSEAVYVNTEAFF
-	TRBJ1-5	-	TRBV6-1	14	TGTGCCAGCAGTGAGGTAGGGGTTAATCAGCCCCAGCATTTT	CASSEVGVNQPQHF
-	TRBJ2-2	-	TRBV7-7	14	TGTGCCAGCAGCTTAGGAGGGGTCACCGGGGAGCTGTTTTTT	CASSLGGVTGELFF
-	TRBJ2-1	-	TRBV2	13	TGTGCCAGCAGTGCTCGCTGGAACAATGAGCAGTTCTTC	CASSARWNNEQFF
-	TRBJ2-7	-	TRBV2	13	TGTGCCAGCTTCGGGGGACGCTCCTACGAGCAGTACTTC	CASFGGRSYEQYF
TRBD2	TRBJ2-1	once	TRBV6-1	15	TGTGCCAGCAGGGGACTAGCAGAAAGAAACAATGAGCAGTTCTTC	CASRGLAERNNEQFF
-	TRBJ1-1	-	TRBV30	17	TGTGCCTGGAGTGCCCCCAGGGCCAGGATTGGGAACACTGAAGCTTTCTTT	CAWSAPRARIGNTEAFF
-	TRBJ1-2	-	TRBV5-1	15	TGCGCCAGCACCTCAGGACTAAAGAGGGGCTATGGCTACACCTTC	CASTSGLKRGYGYTF
-	TRBJ2-1	-	TRBV18	20	TGTGCCAGCTCGACAGGGTTGGTAGCGGGAATTTCTAGCTCCTACAATGAGCAGTTCTTC	CASSTGLVAGISSSYNEQFF
-	TRBJ2-1	-	TRBV6-5	14	TGTGCCAGCAGATCCAGACCCCGTGAGCAGGAGCAGTTCTTC	CASRSRPREQEQFF
-	TRBJ1-4	-	TRBV30	14	TGTGCCTGGGGACAGCCAGCAACTAATGAAAAACTGTTTTTT	CAWGQPATNEKLFF
TRBD2	TRBJ2-1	-	TRBV5-1	18	TGCGCCAGCAGCTACCTCTGGACTAGCGGGACAGCCTACAATGAGCAGTTCTTC	CASSYLWTSGTAYNEQFF
-	TRBJ1-5	-	TRBV18	13	TGTGCCAGCTCACCAGGGGGCGGTCAGCCCCAGCATTTT	CASSPGGGQPQHF
-	TRBJ1-4	-	TRBV5-8	14	TGTGCCAGCAGCTTCGGTCAGGGTGGTGAAAAACTGTTTTTT	CASSFGQGGEKLFF
TRBD2	TRBJ2-1	-	TRBV7-9	13	TGTGCCAGCAGCTTAGGCGGGGGCAATGAGCAGTTCTTC	CASSLGGGNEQFF
TRBD2	TRBJ2-3	few	TRBV28	15	TGTGCCAGCAGGACAGCGGGAGGGGGGGCAGATACGCAGTATTTT	CASRTAGGGADTQYF
TRBD2	TRBJ2-7	-	TRBV6-6	14	TGTGCCAGCAGCGACGGGGGGGTCTCCTACGAGCAGTACTTC	CASSDGGVSYEQYF
-	TRBJ2-7	-	TRBV5-1	16	TGCGCCAGCAGCCCCTGGACCGGGAGAATTGGATACGAGCAGTACTTC	CASSPWTGRIGYEQYF
-	TRBJ1-1	-	TRBV5-1	14	TGCGCCAGCAGCTTGGCGCAGCCGAACACTGAAGCTTTCTTT	CASSLAQPNTEAFF
-	TRBJ2-1	-	TRBV15	13	TGTGCCACCAGCAGAGGGTACTTTGCTGAGCAGTTCTTC	CATSRGYFAEQFF
TRBD1	TRBJ2-7	-	TRBV6-6	13	TGTGCCAGCACCCGGGGACAGGGGAACGAGCAGTACTTC	CASTRGQGNEQYF
-	TRBJ1-2	-	TRBV6-5	14	TGTGCCAGCAGTTACTCGGGGGCTAACTATGGCTACACCTTC	CASSYSGANYGYTF